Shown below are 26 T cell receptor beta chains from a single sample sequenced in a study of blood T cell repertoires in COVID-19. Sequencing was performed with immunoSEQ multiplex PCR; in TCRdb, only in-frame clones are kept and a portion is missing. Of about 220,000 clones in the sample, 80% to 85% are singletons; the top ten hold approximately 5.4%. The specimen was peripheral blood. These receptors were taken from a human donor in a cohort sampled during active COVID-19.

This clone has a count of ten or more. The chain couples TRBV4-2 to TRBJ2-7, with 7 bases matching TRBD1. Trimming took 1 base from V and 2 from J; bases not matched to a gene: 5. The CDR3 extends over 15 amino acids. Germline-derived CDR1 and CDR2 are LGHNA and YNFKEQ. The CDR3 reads CASSQGITGAYEQYF. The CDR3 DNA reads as TGTGCCAGCAGCCAAGGGATTACAGGGGCCTACGAGCAGTACTTC.

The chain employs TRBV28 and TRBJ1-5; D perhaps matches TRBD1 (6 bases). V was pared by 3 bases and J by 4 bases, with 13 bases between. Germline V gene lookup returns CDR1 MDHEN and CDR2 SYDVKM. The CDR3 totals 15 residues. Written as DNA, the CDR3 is TGTGCCAGCAGTTTCGGGGGGCAGGGAAATCAGCCCCAGCATTTT. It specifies CASSFGGQGNQPQHF.

The CDR3 DNA reads TGTGCCAGCAGTTTGAACTTACCGAACACTGAAGCTTTCTTT. Encoded protein: CASSLNLPNTEAFF. The V and J genes are TRBV6-6 and TRBJ1-1; D is undetermined. Trimming took 4 bases from V and 1 from J, leaving 10 bases between them. Germline V CDR1 and CDR2: MNHNY, SVGAGI (reference sequence). This CDR3 region has 14 residues.

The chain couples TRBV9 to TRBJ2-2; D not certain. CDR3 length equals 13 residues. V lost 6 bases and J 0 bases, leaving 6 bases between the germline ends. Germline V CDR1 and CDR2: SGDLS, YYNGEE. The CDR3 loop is CASNVANTGELFF. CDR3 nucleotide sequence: TGTGCCAGCAACGTCGCGAACACCGGGGAGCTGTTTTTT. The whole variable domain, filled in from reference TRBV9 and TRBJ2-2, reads DSGVTQTPKHLITATGQRVTLRCSPRSGDLSVYWYQQSLDQGLQFLIQYYNGEERAKGNILERFSAQQFPDLHSELNLSSLELGDSALYFCASNVANTGELFFGEGSRLTVL.

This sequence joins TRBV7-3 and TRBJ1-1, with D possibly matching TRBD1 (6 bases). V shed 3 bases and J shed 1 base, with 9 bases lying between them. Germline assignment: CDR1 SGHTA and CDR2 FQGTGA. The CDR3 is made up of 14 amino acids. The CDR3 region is CASSLGHSNTEAFF. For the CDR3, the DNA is TGTGCCAGCAGCTTGGGACATTCGAACACTGAAGCTTTCTTT.

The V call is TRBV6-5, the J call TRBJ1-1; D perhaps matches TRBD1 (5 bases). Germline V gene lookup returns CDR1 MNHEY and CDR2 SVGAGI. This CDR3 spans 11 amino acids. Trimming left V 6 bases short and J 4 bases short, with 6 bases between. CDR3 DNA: TGTGCCAGCAGCCAGGGCACTGAAGCTTTCTTT. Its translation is CASSQGTEAFF.

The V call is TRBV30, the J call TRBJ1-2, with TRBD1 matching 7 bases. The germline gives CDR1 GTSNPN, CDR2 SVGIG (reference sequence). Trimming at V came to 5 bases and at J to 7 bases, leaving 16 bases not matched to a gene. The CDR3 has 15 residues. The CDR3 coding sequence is TGTGCCTGGGGCCGAGGGGGCGCAAATTTTGGTGGCTACACCTTC. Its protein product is CAWGRGGANFGGYTF. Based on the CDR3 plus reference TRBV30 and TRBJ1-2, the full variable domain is SQTIHQWPATLVQPVGSPLSLECTVEGTSNPNLYWYRQAAGRGLQLLFYSVGIGQISSEVPQNLSASRPQDRQFILSSKKLLLSDSGFYLCAWGRGGANFGGYTFGSGTRLTVV.

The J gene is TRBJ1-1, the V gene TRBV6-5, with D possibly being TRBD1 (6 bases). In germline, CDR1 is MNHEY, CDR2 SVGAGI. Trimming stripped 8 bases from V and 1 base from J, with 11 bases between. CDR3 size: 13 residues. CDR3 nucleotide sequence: TGTGCCAGCGGACAGAATCCGAACACTGAAGCTTTCTTT. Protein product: CASGQNPNTEAFF.

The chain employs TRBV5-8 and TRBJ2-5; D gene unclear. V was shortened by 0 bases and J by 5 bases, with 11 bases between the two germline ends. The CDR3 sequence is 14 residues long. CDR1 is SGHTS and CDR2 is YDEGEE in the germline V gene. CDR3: CASSLGSGRETQYF. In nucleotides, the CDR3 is TGTGCCAGCAGCTTGGGGTCTGGCCGTGAGACCCAGTACTTC.

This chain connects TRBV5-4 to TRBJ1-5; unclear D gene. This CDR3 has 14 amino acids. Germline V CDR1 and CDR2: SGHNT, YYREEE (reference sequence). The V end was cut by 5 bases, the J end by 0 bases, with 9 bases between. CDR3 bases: TGTGCCAGCAGAAGATTCGGTAGCAATCAGCCCCAGCATTTT. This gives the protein CASRRFGSNQPQHF.

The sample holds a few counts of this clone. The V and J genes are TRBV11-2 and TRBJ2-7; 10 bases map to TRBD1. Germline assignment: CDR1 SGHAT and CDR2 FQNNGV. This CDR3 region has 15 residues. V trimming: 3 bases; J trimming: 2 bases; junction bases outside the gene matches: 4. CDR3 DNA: TGTGCCAGCAGCTTCCGGGACAGGGGTGCCTACGAGCAGTACTTC. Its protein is CASSFRDRGAYEQYF.

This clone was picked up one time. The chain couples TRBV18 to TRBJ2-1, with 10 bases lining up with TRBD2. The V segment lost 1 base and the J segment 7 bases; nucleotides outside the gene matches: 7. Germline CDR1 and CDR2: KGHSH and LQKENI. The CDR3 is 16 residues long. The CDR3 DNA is TGTGCCAGCTCACCACTAATAGCGGGAGGTGCGAATGAGCAGTTCTTC. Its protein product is CASSPLIAGGANEQFF.

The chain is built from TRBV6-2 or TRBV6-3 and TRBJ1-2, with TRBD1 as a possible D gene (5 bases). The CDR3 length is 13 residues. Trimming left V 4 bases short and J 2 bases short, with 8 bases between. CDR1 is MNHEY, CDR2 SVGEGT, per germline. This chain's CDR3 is CASSLEGNYGYTF. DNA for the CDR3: TGTGCCAGCAGTTTGGAGGGGAACTATGGCTACACCTTC.

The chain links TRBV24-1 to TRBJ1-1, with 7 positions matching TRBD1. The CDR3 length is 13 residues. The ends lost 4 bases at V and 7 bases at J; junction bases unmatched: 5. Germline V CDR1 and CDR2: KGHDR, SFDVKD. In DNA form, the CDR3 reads TGTGCCACCAGTGAATACCGGGACAGTGAAGCTTTCTTT. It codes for CATSEYRDSEAFF.

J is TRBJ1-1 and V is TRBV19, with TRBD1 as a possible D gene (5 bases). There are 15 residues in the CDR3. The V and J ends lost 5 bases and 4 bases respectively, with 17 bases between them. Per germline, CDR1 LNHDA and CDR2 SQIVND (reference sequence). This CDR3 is CASSQGQGRGTEAFF. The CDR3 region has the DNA TGTGCCAGTAGTCAGGGCCAGGGTCGAGGCACTGAAGCTTTCTTT.

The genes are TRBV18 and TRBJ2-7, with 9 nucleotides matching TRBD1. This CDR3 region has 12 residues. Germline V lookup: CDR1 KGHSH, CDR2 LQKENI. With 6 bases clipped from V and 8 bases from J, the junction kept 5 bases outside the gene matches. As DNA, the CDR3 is TGTGCCAGCTCGCCGGGGACAGGGCAGCAGTACTTC. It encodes CASSPGTGQQYF. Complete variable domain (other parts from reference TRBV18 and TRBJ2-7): NAGVMQNPRHLVRRRGQEARLRCSPMKGHSHVYWYRQLPEEGLKFMVYLQKENIIDESGMPKERFSAEFPKEGPSILRIQQVVRGDSAAYFCASSPGTGQQYFGPGTRLTVT.

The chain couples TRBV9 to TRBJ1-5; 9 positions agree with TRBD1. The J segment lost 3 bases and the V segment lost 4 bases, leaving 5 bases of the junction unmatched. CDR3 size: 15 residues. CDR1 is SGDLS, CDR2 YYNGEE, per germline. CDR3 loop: CASSTGTGNNQPQHF. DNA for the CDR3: TGTGCCAGCAGCACCGGGACAGGGAACAATCAGCCCCAGCATTTT.

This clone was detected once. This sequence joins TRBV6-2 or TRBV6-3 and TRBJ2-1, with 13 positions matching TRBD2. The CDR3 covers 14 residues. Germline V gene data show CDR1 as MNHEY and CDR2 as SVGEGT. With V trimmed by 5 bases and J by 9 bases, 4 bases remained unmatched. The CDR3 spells CASSVGTSGTEQFF. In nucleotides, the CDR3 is TGTGCCAGCAGTGTGGGGACTAGCGGGACTGAGCAGTTCTTC.

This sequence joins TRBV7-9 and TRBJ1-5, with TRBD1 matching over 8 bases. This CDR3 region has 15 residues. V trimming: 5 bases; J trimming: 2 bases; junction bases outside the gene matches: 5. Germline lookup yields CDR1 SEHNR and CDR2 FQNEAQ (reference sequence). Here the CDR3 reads CASSTGGFGNQPQHF. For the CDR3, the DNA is TGTGCCAGCAGCACAGGGGGATTCGGCAATCAGCCCCAGCATTTT.

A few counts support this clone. CDR3 sequence: CASRHATSGRARAHEQFF. The CDR3 coding sequence is TGTGCCAGTAGACACGCGACTAGCGGGAGGGCCAGAGCCCATGAGCAGTTCTTC. This rearrangement joins TRBV19 to TRBJ2-1, with 14 nucleotides matching TRBD2. CDR1 LNHDA and CDR2 SQIVND come from the germline V gene (reference sequence). This CDR3 spans 18 amino acids. With V trimmed by 6 bases and J by 8 bases, 15 bases remained unmatched.

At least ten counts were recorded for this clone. The CDR3 reads CASSFPSGWSFSYNEQFF. CDR3 nucleotides: TGTGCCAGCAGTTTCCCTAGCGGGTGGAGTTTCTCCTACAATGAGCAGTTCTTC. The chain couples TRBV28 to TRBJ2-1; 8 bases match TRBD2. The CDR3 length is 18 residues. With V trimmed by 3 bases and J by 0 bases, 10 bases remained unmatched. Germline V CDR1 and CDR2: MDHEN, SYDVKM.

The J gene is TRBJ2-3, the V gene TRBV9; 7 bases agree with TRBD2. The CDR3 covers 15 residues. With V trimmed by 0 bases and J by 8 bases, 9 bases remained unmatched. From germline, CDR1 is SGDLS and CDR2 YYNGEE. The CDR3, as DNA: TGTGCCAGCAGCGTAGCGGGAGGAGCCCCCAGTACGCAGTATTTT. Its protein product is CASSVAGGAPSTQYF.

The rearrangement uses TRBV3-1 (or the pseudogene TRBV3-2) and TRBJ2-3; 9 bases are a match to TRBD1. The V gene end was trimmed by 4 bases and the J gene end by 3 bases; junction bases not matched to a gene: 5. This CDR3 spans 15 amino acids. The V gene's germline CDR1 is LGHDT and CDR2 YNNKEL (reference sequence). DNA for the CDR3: TGTGCCAGCAGCCTTCCGGGACAGGGTACAGATACGCAGTATTTT. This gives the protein CASSLPGQGTDTQYF.

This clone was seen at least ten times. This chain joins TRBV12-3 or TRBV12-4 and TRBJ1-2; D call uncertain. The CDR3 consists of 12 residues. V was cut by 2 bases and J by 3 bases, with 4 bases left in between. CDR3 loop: CASSLTYYGYTF. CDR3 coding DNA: TGTGCCAGCAGTTTAACATACTATGGCTACACCTTC.

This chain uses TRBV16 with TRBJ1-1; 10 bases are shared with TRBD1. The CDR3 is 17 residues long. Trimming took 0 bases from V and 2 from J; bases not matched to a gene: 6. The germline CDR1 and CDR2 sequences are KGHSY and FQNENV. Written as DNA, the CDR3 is TGTGCCAGCAGCCAATCCCCCCGACAGGGGGCAAACACTGAAGCTTTCTTT. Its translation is CASSQSPRQGANTEAFF.

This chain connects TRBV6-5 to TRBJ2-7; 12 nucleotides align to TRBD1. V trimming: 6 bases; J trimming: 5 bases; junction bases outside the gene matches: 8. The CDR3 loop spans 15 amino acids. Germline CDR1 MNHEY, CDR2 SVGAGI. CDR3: CASRRDRGLFNEQYF. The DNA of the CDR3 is TGTGCCAGCAGGCGGGACAGGGGGCTATTTAACGAGCAGTACTTC.